Described below is a single TCR beta chain sequence and its context. The antigen is unknown. Trimming took 4 bases from V and 3 from J, leaving 16 bases between them. The CDR3 covers 16 residues. Germline-derived CDR1 and CDR2 are SGHRS and YFSETQ. The method was immunoSEQ multiplex PCR; TCRdb's version includes in-frame clones alone and lacks a portion of them. The sample yields 77,000 or so clones, about 92% seen once. This sample was taken from a study of OX40 agonist ivuxolimab in advanced cancers. As for the study in general: A male proportion of about 84% was recorded, with mean age 60 years and range roughly 20 to 85. Findings and limits, study-wide: By week 6 at 0.1 to 3.0 mg/kg, blood CD4+ and CD8+ T cells had expanded clonally.

Sample: CD4+ or CD8+ T cells sorted from blood, taken in a trial of the OX40 agonist ivuxolimab. This receptor was taken from an adult with an advanced solid tumor such as melanoma, head and neck, liver or kidney cancer. The genes are TRBV5-1 and TRBJ2-2, with D perhaps TRBD1 or TRBD2 (5 bases each). The CDR3, as DNA: TGCGCCAGCAGCCAACCCGGGGCCTTGGACACCGGGGAGCTGTTTTTT. This gives the protein CASSQPGALDTGELFF. The full variable domain, completed using reference TRBV5-1 and TRBJ2-2, is KAGVTQTPRYLIKTRGQQVTLSCSPISGHRSVSWYQQTPGQGLQFLFEYFSETQRNKGNFPGRFSGRQFSNSRSEMNVSTLELGDSALYLCASSQPGALDTGELFFGEGSRLTVL.